This T cell receptor beta chain was documented in a study of T cells after yellow fever vaccination. Study summary: Fractions of limited cellularity were prepared by means of SMART-Seq v4 Ultra Low Input. Study conclusions and caveats: CD4 and CD8 compartments shared a small share of clonotypes.

Making TCR cDNA involved 5'RACE template switching, which added UMIs and a universal primer site. TCRdb ran MiXCR on the 5' RACE reads and lists one entry per CDR3 protein. The profile covers 100,000 to 150,000 distinct CDR3 sequences, with approximately 7% appearing a single time and 2.5% taken by the ten largest. The sample holds many counts of this clonotype. Its antigen is unidentified. The junction had 8 bases not matched to a gene; V was cut back by 2 bases and J by 8 bases. Germline CDR1 is MNHEY and CDR2 is SVGAGI. The CDR3 covers 14 residues. This sequence joins TRBV6-5 and TRBJ1-2; TRBD1 aligns across 7 bases. The origin of this receptor is a man between 18 and 29 years old who received the YFV17D yellow fever vaccine. The starting material was CD4+ T cells sorted from PBMCs, obtained more than 8 days after the first yellow fever vaccination. CDR3 loop: CASSYPGQTRGYTF. Here the CDR3 DNA reads TGTGCCAGCAGTTACCCGGGACAGACTAGGGGCTACACCTTC.